This passage covers 17 T cell receptor beta chains from one sample sequenced in a study of T cells in Graves' hyperthyroidism and ophthalmopathy. Using RNA transcripts as the source, TCR beta CDR3 regions were amplified. First-round RT-PCR targeting the TCR CDR3 was performed with the HTBI primer set. TCRdb itself ran the multiplex PCR reads through MiXCR, one entry per CDR3 protein. The sample records approximately 400,000 distinct CDR3 sequences, 15% to 18% being singletons. The sample taken for sequencing was blood. These receptor sequences come from a woman aged 18-30 years with Graves' hyperthyroidism that later progressed to Graves' ophthalmopathy.

This sequence joins TRBV18 and TRBJ2-1; the match to TRBD1 covers 7 bases. Germline CDR1 is KGHSH and CDR2 is LQKENI. The CDR3 covers 15 residues. The junction had 6 bases not matched to a gene; V was cut back by 5 bases and J by 2 bases. CDR3 sequence reads: CASSKGTETYNEQFF. The DNA of the CDR3 is TGTGCCAGCTCAAAGGGGACAGAAACCTACAATGAGCAGTTCTTC.

This clonotype was recorded at least ten times. The chain carries TRBV7-9 and TRBJ2-1; possibly TRBD2 for D (6 bases). Germline V gene lookup returns CDR1 SEHNR and CDR2 FQNEAQ (reference sequence). V shed 7 bases and J shed 6 bases, with 10 bases lying between them. The length of the CDR3 is 12 residues. The CDR3: CASTMGGNEQFF. The CDR3 DNA sequence: TGTGCCAGCACCATGGGAGGCAATGAGCAGTTCTTC.

Turning to this clonotype: A much bigger clone sits one base away, suggesting this may be a read error. The genes are TRBV29-1 and TRBJ2-1; 8 nucleotides agree with TRBD2. The length of the CDR3 is 12 residues. V lost 4 bases to trimming and J lost 8 bases; unmatched junction nucleotides: 4. Per germline, CDR1 SQVTM and CDR2 ANQGSEA. The CDR3 sequence: CSVGSSGHEQFF. The CDR3 coding sequence is TGCAGCGTTGGGTCTAGCGGGCATGAGCAGTTCTTC.

CDR3 in DNA: TGTGCCAGCAGTTTAGGGGGCGGGGAATACGAGCAGTACTTC. This translates into CASSLGGGEYEQYF. The rearrangement joins TRBV12-3 or TRBV12-4 to TRBJ2-7; D perhaps matches TRBD2 (6 bases). V was shortened by 1 base and J by 4 bases, with 11 bases between the two germline ends. The CDR3 is 14 residues long.

The V gene is TRBV19, the J gene TRBJ1-2; D remains unclear. Per germline, CDR1 LNHDA and CDR2 SQIVND (reference sequence). The V gene lost 7 bases and the J gene lost 1 base, with 13 bases spanning the gap. This CDR3 comprises 14 residues. The CDR3 protein is CASNHPGVNYGYTF. Written as DNA, the CDR3 is TGTGCCAGTAACCACCCAGGAGTTAACTATGGCTACACCTTC. The entire variable domain, with the rest obtained from reference TRBV19 and TRBJ1-2, is as follows: DGGITQSPKYLFRKEGQNVTLSCEQNLNHDAMYWYRQDPGQGLRLIYYSQIVNDFQKGDIAEGYSVSREKKESFPLTVTSAQKNPTAFYLCASNHPGVNYGYTFGSGTRLTVV.

This clonotype was found many times. The chain links TRBV7-9 to TRBJ2-1; 14 nucleotides match TRBD2. The V segment lost 1 base and the J segment 7 bases; nucleotides outside the gene matches: 3. The CDR3 runs to 16 residues. Germline-derived CDR1 and CDR2 are SEHNR and FQNEAQ (reference sequence). DNA of the CDR3: TGTGCCAGCAGCTTAGGGGGACTAGCGGGAGCGAATGAGCAGTTCTTC. Its protein product is CASSLGGLAGANEQFF.

This clonotype was recorded many times. The chain carries TRBV6-1 and TRBJ2-1, with D maybe TRBD2 (6 bases). The CDR3 runs 16 residues. CDR1 is MNHNS, CDR2 SASEGT, per germline. V gave up 2 bases and J gave up 5 bases, with 16 bases separating them. The CDR3: CASSELGRDVDNEQFF. The CDR3 DNA reads TGTGCCAGCAGTGAACTCGGGCGGGATGTTGACAATGAGCAGTTCTTC.

The sample holds a few counts of this clonotype. V gene TRBV2 combines with J gene TRBJ2-5; a possible D gene is TRBD2 (5 bases). Trimming took 5 bases from V and 4 from J, leaving 17 bases between them. Germline values: CDR1 SNHLY, CDR2 FYNNEI. The CDR3 sequence is 15 residues long. The CDR3 reads CASSLIGIEGETQYF. The CDR3 DNA is TGTGCCAGCAGTCTGATAGGAATCGAGGGAGAGACCCAGTACTTC.

This clonotype was detected ten times or more. The genes are TRBV12-3 or TRBV12-4 and TRBJ2-7; 12 bases align to TRBD1. The CDR3 runs to 15 residues. Trimming cost V 7 bases and J 5 bases; bases outside gene matches: 9. CDR3 region: CASTDAGQGADEQYF. For the CDR3, the DNA is TGTGCCAGCACAGACGCGGGACAGGGGGCTGACGAGCAGTACTTC.

This clonotype has more than one count but fewer than ten. In DNA, the CDR3 is TGTGCCAGCAGCTTAGTGCCGGCGGGGAACGAACTCAGCTCCTACAATGAGCAGTTCTTC. Its translation is CASSLVPAGNELSSYNEQFF. This chain uses TRBV7-2 with TRBJ2-1; tentative D call: TRBD2 (6 bases). This CDR3 region has 20 residues. Trimming left V 1 base short and J 0 bases short, with 22 bases between. The germline CDR1 and CDR2 sequences are SGHTA and FQGNSA. The full variable domain, rest sourced from reference TRBV7-2 and TRBJ2-1, is GAGVSQSPSNKVTEKGKDVELRCDPISGHTALYWYRQSLGQGLEFLIYFQGNSAPDKSGLPSDRFSAERTGGSVSTLTIQRTQQEDSAVYLCASSLVPAGNELSSYNEQFFGPGTRLTVL.

This clonotype was found many times. The chain carries TRBV6-2 or TRBV6-3 and TRBJ2-3; unclear D gene. Looked up from germline, CDR1 is MNHEY and CDR2 is SVGEGT. V was cut by 2 bases and J by 1 base, with 7 bases left in between. CDR3 size: 14 residues. CDR3 in amino acids: CASSYGTGTDTQYF. The CDR3 nucleotides are TGTGCCAGCAGTTACGGAACAGGCACAGATACGCAGTATTTT.

This clonotype has ten or more counts. The chain uses TRBV28 and TRBJ2-7; 8 bases line up with TRBD2. This CDR3 comprises 16 residues. Per germline, CDR1 MDHEN and CDR2 SYDVKM. J was trimmed by 2 bases and V by 3 bases; bases with no gene match: 9. CDR3 protein: CASSFVTSVFPYEQYF. The CDR3 coding sequence is TGTGCCAGCAGTTTCGTGACTAGCGTTTTTCCCTACGAGCAGTACTTC.

The rearrangement uses TRBV2 and TRBJ1-6, with D maybe TRBD1 (6 bases). Between the trimmed V and J ends, which lost 2 bases and 9 bases, there was a span of 20 bases. This CDR3 region has 17 residues. Germline CDR1 SNHLY, CDR2 FYNNEI. The CDR3 protein is CASSELGTIWGGSPLHF. The CDR3 coding sequence is TGTGCCAGCAGTGAATTAGGGACAATTTGGGGAGGTTCACCCCTCCACTTT.

This chain links TRBV11-2 with TRBJ2-1, with D unresolved. The V end was cut by 0 bases, the J end by 0 bases, with 9 bases between. This CDR3 has 16 amino acids. The germline CDR1 and CDR2 sequences are SGHAT and FQNNGV. The CDR3 sequence is CASSLEDPYSYNEQFF. DNA of the CDR3: TGTGCCAGCAGCTTAGAGGACCCGTACTCCTACAATGAGCAGTTCTTC.

This clonotype was found many times. J is TRBJ2-3 and V is TRBV20-1, with 8 bases that match TRBD2. In germline, CDR1 is DFQATT, CDR2 SNEGSKA (reference sequence). This CDR3 has 15 residues. V shed 3 bases, J shed 3 bases, and the junction held 8 bases outside the gene matches. In DNA, the CDR3 is TGCAGTGCTAGGGGGGTAGCGGGAAGGACAGATACGCAGTATTTT. This translates into CSARGVAGRTDTQYF.

With regard to this clonotype: At one boundary the junction diverges from the germline segment, which might be a read error. The gene calls are TRBV27 and TRBJ2-3; D gene unclear. CDR1 MNHEY and CDR2 SMNVEV come from the germline V gene (reference sequence). The CDR3 spans 12 residues. CDR3: CASRGSIDMQYF. CDR3 bases: TGTGCCAGCAGAGGGTCCATAGATATGCAGTATTTT.

This clonotype has a count of ten or more. The V and J genes are TRBV3-1 and TRBJ1-6; no clear D. Germline values: CDR1 LGHDT, CDR2 YNNKEL (reference sequence). The ends were cut back, 6 bases at V and 6 bases at J, with 9 bases in the middle. The CDR3 covers 13 residues. As DNA, the CDR3 is TGTGCCAGCAGTCCGACGAGTAATTCACCCCTCCACTTT. Translation: CASSPTSNSPLHF.